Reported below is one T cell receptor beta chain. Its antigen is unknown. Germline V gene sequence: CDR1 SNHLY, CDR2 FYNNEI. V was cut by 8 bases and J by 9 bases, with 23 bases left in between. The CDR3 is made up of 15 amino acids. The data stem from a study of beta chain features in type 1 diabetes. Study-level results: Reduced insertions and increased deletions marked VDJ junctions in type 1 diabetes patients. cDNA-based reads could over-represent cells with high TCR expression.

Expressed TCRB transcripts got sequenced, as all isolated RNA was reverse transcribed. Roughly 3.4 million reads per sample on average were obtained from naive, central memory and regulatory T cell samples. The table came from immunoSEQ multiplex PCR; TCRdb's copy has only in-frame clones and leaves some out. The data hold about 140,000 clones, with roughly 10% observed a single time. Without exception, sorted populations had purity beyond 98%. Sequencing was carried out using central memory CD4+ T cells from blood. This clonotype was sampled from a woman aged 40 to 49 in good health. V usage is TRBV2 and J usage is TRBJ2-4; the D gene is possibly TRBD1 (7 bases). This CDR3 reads CASGSFGGQRLIQYF. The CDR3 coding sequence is TGTGCCAGCGGCTCCTTCGGGGGACAGCGCCTCATTCAGTACTTC.